This record covers a single TCR beta chain. Its matching antigen is unknown. The data stem from a study of T cell responses to AZD1222 COVID-19 vaccine. The ends were cut back, 1 base at V and 5 bases at J, with 3 bases in the middle. Germline CDR1 and CDR2: GTSNPN and SVGIG (reference sequence). This CDR3 has 11 amino acids. The repertoire was sequenced with immunoSEQ multiplex PCR; TCRdb's copy has only in-frame clones and lacks some. The profile covers some 120,000 clones, with around 89% appearing a single time and roughly 10% taken by the ten largest. General observations from the study: Every sample of the repertoires postdated the peak T cell response.

This sample comprised peripheral blood, obtained on day 0 of MenACWY control vaccination. This clonotype was sampled from an adult in good health. This chain uses TRBV30 with TRBJ2-1; the D is unclear. The CDR3 is CAWSAHNEQFF. The CDR3 nucleotides are TGTGCCTGGAGTGCGCACAATGAGCAGTTCTTC.